Shown below are 5 T cell receptor beta chains from a single sample sequenced in a study of blood T cell repertoires in COVID-19. The data were produced by immunoSEQ multiplex PCR, yet TCRdb's version contains in-frame clones alone and is incomplete. The table shows about 160,000 clones, with around 83% occurring only once. The sequencing sample was made of peripheral blood. Source of these receptors: a man aged 50 or older with active or convalescent COVID-19.

This clone has more than one count but fewer than ten. This chain uses TRBV25-1 with TRBJ2-7, with 11 bases matching TRBD2. This CDR3 contains 16 residues. Trimming took 2 bases from V and 2 from J; bases not matched to a gene: 5. Per the germline V gene, CDR1 is MGHDK and CDR2 is SYGVNS. The CDR3 here is CASSEILAGAPYEQYF. CDR3 coding DNA: TGTGCCAGCAGTGAAATACTAGCGGGAGCCCCCTACGAGCAGTACTTC.

This clone was seen only a few times. CDR3 bases: TGTGCCAGCAGCCAAGGACTGGGACTAGCGGAGAATGAGCAGTTCTTC. Protein: CASSQGLGLAENEQFF. J is TRBJ2-1 and V is TRBV3-1 (or the pseudogene TRBV3-2); 11 bases are shared with TRBD2. The trim removed 1 base at V and 7 bases at J, leaving 6 bases unmatched. The CDR3 consists of 16 residues. CDR1 and CDR2 (germline): LGHDT, YNNKEL (reference sequence).

The chain has TRBV28 and TRBJ1-5; D is ambiguous. The germline CDR1 and CDR2 sequences are MDHEN and SYDVKM. V was shortened by 6 bases and J by 2 bases, with 17 bases between the two germline ends. There are 16 residues in the CDR3. The CDR3 spells CASSLRRSPGNQPQHF. The CDR3 DNA sequence: TGTGCCAGCAGCCTAAGGAGGTCCCCCGGCAATCAGCCCCAGCATTTT.

The chain is built from TRBV27 and TRBJ1-1, with D perhaps TRBD1 (5 bases). The CDR3 consists of 11 residues. Germline lookup yields CDR1 MNHEY and CDR2 SMNVEV (reference sequence). V lost 6 bases, J lost 8 bases, and 10 bases lay in between. This CDR3 reads CASSWGGEAFF. CDR3 sequence (DNA): TGTGCCAGCAGCTGGGGGGGGGAAGCTTTCTTT.

This chain joins TRBV4-2 and TRBJ1-5; no reliable D call. V was shortened by 0 bases and J by 5 bases, with 5 bases between the two germline ends. Germline V CDR1 and CDR2: LGHNA, YNFKEQ. This CDR3 region has 13 residues. In nucleotides, the CDR3 is TGTGCCAGCAGCCAAGACAGTGATCAGCCCCAGCATTTT. Protein product: CASSQDSDQPQHF.